This TCR beta chain was retrieved from a study of blood T cells in healthy people across ages. The CDR3 loop spans 17 amino acids. Germline CDR1 is SGHVS and CDR2 is FQNEAQ. V lost 2 bases to trimming and J lost 6 bases, with 20 bases between them. Primed by a sample-barcoded 5' primer and a J-beta primer mix, a second PCR proceeded for 7 to 11 cycles. TCRdb called the 5' RACE reads again in MiXCR, with one record for every CDR3 protein. The sample carries 1.5 million to 2 million distinct CDR3 sequences, 28% recorded once. The sequenced sample consisted of blood. The rearrangement uses TRBV7-8 and TRBJ2-1; possible D gene TRBD2, 7 bases. The receptor's source is a woman in her 30s in good health. This CDR3 is CASSLRGVTGGSNEQFF. CDR3 nucleotides: TGTGCCAGCAGCTTAAGGGGGGTGACGGGAGGTAGCAATGAGCAGTTCTTC.